This T cell receptor (beta chain) was observed in a study of T cell clonality in common variable immunodeficiency. Data came from immunoSEQ multiplex PCR; TCRdb stores just in-frame clones and leaves some out. Listed for the sample are roughly 34,000 clones, none seen a single time. This clone was detected ten times or more. The antigen is unknown. The sequence runs out 3 residues before the end of the CDR3; the remainder is reconstructed from the germline J gene. Study results and limitations: CVID patient heterogeneity limited repertoire-clinical complication correlations. CVID subjects shared fewer TCRbeta clones than healthy controls did.

The germline gives CDR1 SGHVS, CDR2 FNYEAQ. Trimming took off 2 bases at V and 4 bases at J, with 14 bases between the two ends. The CDR3 extends over 15 amino acids. This chain links TRBV7-6 with TRBJ1-2; TRBD1 might be the D (5 bases). This receptor was obtained from a person aged 18 to 70 in good health. The sequencing input was peripheral blood mononuclear cells. Incomplete CDR3 DNA: TGTGCCAGCAGCTTAACCGACAGTTCGGCCTATGGC. Protein sequence: CASSLTDSSAYG. The full CDR3 sequence reads CASSLTDSSAYGYTF. Complete variable domain (other parts from reference TRBV7-6 and TRBJ1-2): GAGVSQSPRYKVTKRGQDVALRCDPISGHVSLYWYRQALGQGPEFLTYFNYEAQQDKSGLPNDRFSAERPEGSISTLTIQRTEQRDSAMYRCASSLTDSSAYGYTFGSGTRLTVV.